This is a list of T cell receptor beta chains from one sample in a study of OX40 agonist ivuxolimab in advanced cancers. The table came from immunoSEQ multiplex PCR; TCRdb's copy has only in-frame clones and leaves some out. The sample lists 65,000 to 80,000 clones, roughly 84% occurring once. The source material was CD4+ or CD8+ T cells sorted from blood, sampled in a trial of the OX40 agonist ivuxolimab. These receptor sequences come from an adult with an advanced solid tumor such as melanoma, head and neck, liver or kidney cancer. CDR3s include the opening cysteine and the closing phenylalanine or tryptophan. A D gene is named only where the DNA matches it firmly. Clone size is given for some rows only: seen once, a few or many times, or a class if the clone is expanded.

J	D	V	size	CDR3	DNA
TRBJ1-5	NA	TRBV6-5	NA	CASSSQVLGNQPQHF	TGTGCCAGCAGTTCACAGGTGTTGGGCAATCAGCCCCAGCATTTT
TRBJ1-5	NA	TRBV27	NA	CASSAIRAAPQHF	TGTGCCAGCAGTGCTATACGGGCCGCGCCCCAGCATTTT
TRBJ2-5	TRBD2	TRBV28	NA	CASSLSGGWQETQYF	TGTGCCAGCAGTTTATCCGGGGGGTGGCAAGAGACCCAGTACTTC
TRBJ2-7	TRBD2	TRBV5-8	NA	CASSLAGGDEQYF	TGTGCCAGCAGCTTGGCGGGGGGAGACGAGCAGTACTTC
TRBJ1-5	TRBD1	TRBV19	NA	CASSLQGNQPQHF	TGTGCCAGTAGCCTACAGGGGAATCAGCCCCAGCATTTT
TRBJ2-7	NA	TRBV6-5	NA	CASSAGTPTYEQYF	TGTGCCAGCAGTGCCGGGACTCCCACCTACGAGCAGTACTTC
TRBJ2-5	TRBD2	TRBV23-1	NA	CASSQPSGLGETQYF	TGCGCCAGCAGTCAACCCTCTGGACTAGGGGAGACCCAGTACTTC
TRBJ2-1	TRBD2	TRBV5-1	NA	CASSLASASGYNEQFF	TGCGCCAGCAGCTTGGCCTCGGCTAGCGGGTACAATGAGCAGTTCTTC
TRBJ2-2	NA	TRBV4-1	NA	CASSHEGAGDTGELFF	TGCGCCAGCAGCCACGAAGGTGCAGGGGACACCGGGGAGCTGTTTTTT
TRBJ2-1	NA	TRBV27	few	CASSRYREGEQFF	TGTGCCAGCAGTCGGTACAGGGAGGGTGAGCAGTTCTTC
TRBJ2-1	NA	TRBV7-6	once	CASSLSGLRLYNEQFF	TGTGCCAGCAGCTTAAGTGGGCTTCGACTCTACAATGAGCAGTTCTTC
TRBJ2-1	NA	TRBV2	NA	CASSVSKRVGNEQFF	TGTGCCAGCAGTGTTAGTAAGCGGGTGGGCAATGAGCAGTTCTTC
TRBJ2-1	NA	TRBV5-1	NA	CASSPNGLNEQFF	TGCGCCAGCAGCCCCAACGGACTTAATGAGCAGTTCTTC
TRBJ2-2	TRBD2	TRBV28	NA	CASSLPPGGSNTGELFF	TGTGCCAGCAGTCTCCCCCCCGGCGGGAGCAACACCGGGGAGCTGTTTTTT
TRBJ1-4	NA	TRBV6-5	NA	CASSRQKRGVEKLFF	TGTGCCAGCAGCCGACAGAAACGGGGCGTCGAAAAACTGTTTTTT
TRBJ2-7	NA	TRBV27	NA	CASSSMFGTHYEQYF	TGTGCCAGCAGTTCAATGTTTGGGACCCACTACGAGCAGTACTTC
TRBJ2-1	NA	TRBV7-2	NA	CASSLVLQSSYNEQFF	TGTGCCAGCAGCTTAGTTCTCCAGAGCTCCTACAATGAGCAGTTCTTC
TRBJ1-2	NA	TRBV7-2	NA	CASSLTPRSYGYTF	TGTGCCAGCAGCTTAACGCCGAGGTCCTATGGCTACACCTTC
TRBJ2-5	NA	TRBV5-4	NA	CASTVAGQETQYF	TGTGCCAGCACCGTCGCGGGCCAAGAGACCCAGTACTTC
TRBJ1-4	NA	TRBV10-3	NA	CAISPGTNEKLFF	TGTGCCATCAGCCCCGGGACTAATGAAAAACTGTTTTTT
TRBJ2-1	TRBD1	TRBV7-2	NA	CASSLGQTHNEQFF	TGTGCCAGCAGCCTGGGACAGACTCACAATGAGCAGTTCTTC
TRBJ2-7	TRBD1	TRBV6-1	few	CASRRQGSYEQYF	TGTGCCAGCAGGAGACAGGGCTCCTACGAGCAGTACTTC
TRBJ2-7	NA	TRBV7-9	NA	CASSYQGPRGYEQYF	TGTGCCAGCAGCTATCAGGGCCCCAGGGGCTACGAGCAGTACTTC
TRBJ2-5	TRBD1	TRBV7-7	once	CASSLVGQGARETQYF	TGTGCCAGCAGCTTAGTGGGACAGGGGGCTCGGGAGACCCAGTACTTC
TRBJ2-5	NA	TRBV29-1	NA	CSVERSGIETQYF	TGCAGCGTAGAAAGGAGCGGAATAGAGACCCAGTACTTC
TRBJ2-7	NA	TRBV5-4	few	CASSPGAWELGYEQYF	TGTGCCAGCAGCCCTGGAGCGTGGGAGTTGGGGTACGAGCAGTACTTC